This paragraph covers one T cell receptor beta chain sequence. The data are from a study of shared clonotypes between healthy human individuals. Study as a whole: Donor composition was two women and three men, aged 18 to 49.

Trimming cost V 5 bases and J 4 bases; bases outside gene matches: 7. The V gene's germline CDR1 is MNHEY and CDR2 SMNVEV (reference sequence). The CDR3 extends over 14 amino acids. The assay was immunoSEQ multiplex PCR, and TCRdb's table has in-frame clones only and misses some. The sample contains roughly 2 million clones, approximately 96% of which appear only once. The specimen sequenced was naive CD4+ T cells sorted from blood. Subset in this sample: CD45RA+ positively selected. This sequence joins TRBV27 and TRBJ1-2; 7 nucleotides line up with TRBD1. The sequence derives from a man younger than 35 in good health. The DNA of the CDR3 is TGTGCCAGCAGTCCAAGAGGGGGCGCCTATGGCTACACCTTC. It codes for CASSPRGGAYGYTF.